The 17 T cell receptor beta chains below were found in one sample sequenced in a study of blood T cell repertoires in COVID-19 (dated by TCRdb to the early 2020s). Libraries came from the immunoSEQ multiplex PCR assay. Held by TCRdb, this immuneACCESS table contains in-frame sequences only and omits some clones. Under half of the omission traces to an unresolved V gene where checked; the cause of the rest is unknown. The table for this sample lists over 110,000 clones; 70% to 90% of them were counted only once. Around 26% of the sample is held by the ten biggest clonotypes. The sample consisted of peripheral blood. The origin of the receptors is a human donor in a cohort sampled during active COVID-19.

The rearrangement links TRBV6-4 to TRBJ1-6, with TRBD1 matching over 7 bases. The junction had 0 bases not matched to a gene; V was cut back by 6 bases and J by 4 bases. This CDR3 is 13 amino acids long. The germline CDR1 and CDR2 sequences are MRHNA and SNTAGT. In DNA, the CDR3 is TGTGCCAGCAGGGGACAGTATAATTCACCCCTCCACTTT. Protein: CASRGQYNSPLHF.

This clone was observed a single time. V and J are TRBV11-1 and TRBJ2-7, with 9 positions matching TRBD2. The germline gives CDR1 SGHAT, CDR2 FQDESV (reference sequence). V dropped 2 bases and J dropped 5; count of bases not matched to a gene: 4. This CDR3 is 14 amino acids long. For the CDR3, the DNA is TGTGCCAGCAGCTTAAGCCTAGCGGGGAACGAGCAGTACTTC. It encodes CASSLSLAGNEQYF.

CDR3 sequence (DNA): TGTGCCAGCAGCCGGGGGGTTAATCAGCCCCAGCATTTT. Protein product: CASSRGVNQPQHF. The gene calls are TRBV2 and TRBJ1-5, with D perhaps matching TRBD1 (5 bases). Per the germline V gene, CDR1 is SNHLY and CDR2 is FYNNEI. V lost 6 bases to trimming and J lost 4 bases, with 10 bases between them. The CDR3 is made up of 13 amino acids. The full variable domain, with the rest looked up from reference TRBV2 and TRBJ1-5, is EPEVTQTPSHQVTQMGQEVILRCVPISNHLYFYWYRQILGQKVEFLVSFYNNEISEKSEIFDDQFSVERPDGSNFTLKIRSTKLEDSAMYFCASSRGVNQPQHFGDGTRLSIL.

V usage is TRBV7-3 and J usage is TRBJ2-5; tentatively, D is TRBD1 (5 bases). The length of the CDR3 is 13 residues. From germline, CDR1 is SGHTA and CDR2 FQGTGA. V lost 0 bases to trimming and J lost 5 bases, with 7 bases between them. CDR3 protein: CASSLTRDETQYF. DNA of the CDR3: TGTGCCAGCAGCTTAACCAGGGATGAGACCCAGTACTTC.

A single count supports this clone. The chain joins TRBV6-2 or TRBV6-3 to TRBJ1-1; maybe TRBD1 (6 bases). The V and J ends lost 0 bases and 0 bases respectively, with 11 bases between them. The CDR3 extends over 16 amino acids. From germline, CDR1 is MNHEY and CDR2 SVGEGT. The CDR3 region is CASSYSNRVLNTEAFF. Written as DNA, the CDR3 is TGTGCCAGCAGTTACTCGAACAGGGTGTTGAACACTGAAGCTTTCTTT.

This clone has only a few counts. V gene TRBV3-1 (or the pseudogene TRBV3-2) combines with J gene TRBJ1-1; D not resolved. The germline V and J ends were trimmed by 4 bases and 4 bases, with 13 bases remaining between them. The CDR3 totals 14 residues. Per the germline V gene, CDR1 is LGHDT and CDR2 is YNNKEL (reference sequence). The CDR3 sequence is CASSPLGGVTEAFF. DNA of the CDR3: TGTGCCAGCAGCCCCCTGGGCGGGGTCACTGAAGCTTTCTTT.

The chain uses TRBV5-6 and TRBJ1-6, with D unresolved. The CDR3 totals 14 residues. V was trimmed by 0 bases and J by 8 bases, leaving 9 bases between them. Germline values: CDR1 SGHDT, CDR2 YYEEEE. This CDR3 reads CASSLDFADSPLHF. The CDR3 nucleotides are TGTGCCAGCAGCTTGGATTTTGCGGATTCACCCCTCCACTTT. Filled out from reference TRBV5-6 and TRBJ1-6, the complete variable domain reads DAGVTQSPTHLIKTRGQQVTLRCSPKSGHDTVSWYQQALGQGPQFIFQYYEEEERQRGNFPDRFSGHQFPNYSSELNVNALLLGDSALYLCASSLDFADSPLHFGNGTRLTVT.

The sample holds a few counts of this clone. The genes are TRBV6-2 or TRBV6-3 and TRBJ2-7; D gene ambiguous. CDR1 is MNHEY and CDR2 is SVGEGT in the germline V gene. Trimming pared 0 bases from V and 2 bases from J, leaving 11 bases between. CDR3 size: 15 residues. In DNA form, the CDR3 reads TGTGCCAGCAGTTACTCCCCGACGGGTACCTACGAGCAGTACTTC. This codes for CASSYSPTGTYEQYF.

The J gene is TRBJ2-3, the V gene TRBV7-9; TRBD2 is a possible D gene (5 bases). Germline values: CDR1 SEHNR, CDR2 FQNEAQ (reference sequence). The ends were cut back, 1 base at V and 5 bases at J, with 16 bases in the middle. The CDR3 contains 16 residues. This chain's CDR3 is CASSLDGPRAVDTQYF. DNA of the CDR3: TGTGCCAGCAGCTTAGATGGGCCGAGGGCAGTAGATACGCAGTATTTT. Full variable domain (rest looked up from reference TRBV7-9 and TRBJ2-3): DTGVSQNPRHKITKRGQNVTFRCDPISEHNRLYWYRQTLGQGPEFLTYFQNEAQLEKSRLLSDRFSAERPKGSFSTLEIQRTEQGDSAMYLCASSLDGPRAVDTQYFGPGTRLTVL.

The chain carries TRBV21-1 and TRBJ1-1; no DNA check was done on the table's D call, TRBD1. TRBV21-1 is listed as a pseudogene. The CDR3 runs 15 residues. CDR3 in DNA: TGTGCCAGCAGCTCACGACCGACACGGAACACTGAAGCTTTCTTT. This gives the protein CASSSRPTRNTEAFF.

This sequence joins TRBV19 and TRBJ2-1; D perhaps matches TRBD2 (5 bases). The V gene's germline CDR1 is LNHDA and CDR2 SQIVND (reference sequence). The V end was cut by 1 base, the J end by 4 bases, with 11 bases between. The CDR3 is 15 amino acids. Here the CDR3 DNA reads TGTGCCAGTAGTATAGGGGCGAGGGTATACAATGAGCAGTTCTTC. It is translated as CASSIGARVYNEQFF.

This sequence joins TRBV6-4 and TRBJ2-1; 12 positions agree with TRBD2. There are 15 residues in the CDR3. The J segment lost 6 bases and the V segment lost 4 bases, leaving 4 bases of the junction unmatched. Germline V gene data show CDR1 as MRHNA and CDR2 as SNTAGT. The CDR3 here is CASSAGLAGINEQFF. The CDR3 nucleotides are TGTGCCAGCAGTGCCGGACTAGCGGGGATCAATGAGCAGTTCTTC.

The J gene is TRBJ1-2, the V gene TRBV3-1 (or the pseudogene TRBV3-2); TRBD1 aligns across 7 bases. The CDR3 has 16 residues. Trimming took 4 bases from V and 5 from J; bases not matched to a gene: 13. Germline V gene data show CDR1 as LGHDT and CDR2 as YNNKEL (reference sequence). The CDR3 sequence is CASSPVTGDLGYGYTF. DNA for the CDR3: TGTGCCAGCAGCCCTGTTACAGGGGACCTTGGGTATGGCTACACCTTC.

V is TRBV27 and J is TRBJ2-5, with TRBD1 matching 8 bases. V shed 4 bases and J 1 base; nucleotides not matched to a gene: 11. The CDR3 runs 17 residues. Germline values: CDR1 MNHEY, CDR2 SMNVEV (reference sequence). CDR3 DNA sequence: TGTGCCAGCAGTTCAGTACCCTCCAGGGGGCCCCAAGAGACCCAGTACTTC. Its protein product is CASSSVPSRGPQETQYF.

This clone appeared a single time. V gene TRBV9 combines with J gene TRBJ2-1; the match to TRBD2 covers 8 bases. Germline trimming cut 4 bases from V and 6 bases from J; bases unmatched to any gene: 12. Germline V lookup: CDR1 SGDLS, CDR2 YYNGEE. This CDR3 comprises 16 residues. CDR3 nucleotide sequence: TGTGCCAGCAGCCCCCGGGGGGGACGGGGGGCCAATGAGCAGTTCTTC. Protein sequence: CASSPRGGRGANEQFF.

V is TRBV3-1 (or the pseudogene TRBV3-2) and J is TRBJ2-1; TRBD2 matches at 12 bases. CDR3 size: 13 residues. CDR1 is LGHDT and CDR2 is YNNKEL in the germline V gene (reference sequence). The V segment lost 8 bases and the J segment 6 bases; nucleotides outside the gene matches: 2. CDR3 in DNA: TGTGCCAGCGGACTAGCGGGGCTCAATGAGCAGTTCTTC. The encoded protein is CASGLAGLNEQFF.

This clone was seen more than once but under ten times. The chain is built from TRBV6-5 and TRBJ2-2, with D perhaps matching TRBD1 (6 bases). Trimming took off 6 bases at V and 4 bases at J, with 12 bases between the two ends. In germline, CDR1 is MNHEY, CDR2 SVGAGI. The CDR3 is 14 residues long. The CDR3 DNA is TGTGCCAGCAGATTGGACAGTTTCACCGGGGAGCTGTTTTTT. This translates into CASRLDSFTGELFF.